The rows below give T cell receptor beta chains drawn from one sample of a study of blood T cells in healthy people across ages. In TCRdb, the 5' RACE reads were re-called with MiXCR into one record per CDR3 protein. This table holds over a million distinct CDR3 sequences, 42% found once. The sequenced sample consisted of blood. The receptor set was obtained from a woman between 18 and 30 years old in good health. Both conserved end residues are trimmed from each CDR3. A D gene is named only where the DNA matches it firmly. The listing skips clone size in some rows; elsewhere it reads once, few, many or a size class.

d_call | clone_size | j_call | v_call | cdr3_length | cdr3_aa
. | . | TRBJ1-1 | TRBV27 | 14 | ASSPNRPPMNTEAF
TRBD1 | . | TRBJ1-2 | TRBV5-1 | 12 | ASSPGTGFDGYT
. | . | TRBJ1-6 | TRBV14 | 14 | ASSQHRSSYNSPLH
. | . | TRBJ2-7 | TRBV20-1 | 11 | SARDMSSDERY
. | . | TRBJ2-1 | TRBV7-8 | 14 | ASSLRGGRRIDEQF
TRBD1 | . | TRBJ2-5 | TRBV12-3/TRBV12-4 | 14 | ASSFVQGVGEETQY
. | once | TRBJ1-5 | TRBV20-1 | 11 | SARSSLNQPQH
. | . | TRBJ2-3 | TRBV12-3/TRBV12-4 | 12 | ASSFSQALDTQY
. | few | TRBJ2-7 | TRBV9 | 11 | ASSVSASYEQY
. | few | TRBJ2-7 | TRBV28 | 14 | ASSPNPGQLSYEQY
. | . | TRBJ1-1 | TRBV29-1 | 10 | SVGSTNTEAF
. | few | TRBJ2-7 | TRBV27 | 12 | ASSFNALSYEQY
. | . | TRBJ1-2 | TRBV4-1 | 13 | ASSQPGHMIYGYT
. | . | TRBJ2-7 | TRBV7-3 | 10 | ASSLTSGEQY
TRBD2 | . | TRBJ2-1 | TRBV27 | 14 | ASSFLGGSSYNEQF
TRBD2 | . | TRBJ2-3 | TRBV20-1 | 15 | SARDHQAGGPTDTQY
. | . | TRBJ2-3 | TRBV27 | 10 | ASSLTGLSKY
. | few | TRBJ2-7 | TRBV20-1 | 11 | SASGKLSYEQY
TRBD1 | few | TRBJ2-7 | TRBV20-1 | 12 | SVAGRTGSYEQY
. | few | TRBJ2-1 | TRBV5-1 | 12 | ASSLEGLINEQF
TRBD1 | . | TRBJ1-6 | TRBV12-3/TRBV12-4 | 11 | ASSSDRVSPLH
TRBD1 | . | TRBJ2-1 | TRBV12-3/TRBV12-4 | 13 | ASREGGQGIDEQF
. | . | TRBJ1-1 | TRBV6-2/TRBV6-3 | 13 | ASSPAGRANTEAF
. | . | . | TRBV20-1 | 11 | SATGTPRDEQY
TRBD1 | few | TRBJ1-2 | TRBV29-1 | 11 | SVEGTGANGYT
. | . | TRBJ2-2 | TRBV9 | 10 | ASSATTGELF
TRBD1 | . | TRBJ2-2 | TRBV7-9 | 12 | ASIDRGLTGELF
. | few | TRBJ2-1 | TRBV2 | 10 | ASSEMGNEQF
TRBD2 | . | TRBJ2-7 | TRBV6-2/TRBV6-3 | 12 | ASSYRTSQAEQY
. | . | TRBJ2-7 | TRBV20-1 | 10 | SARTGGNEQY
. | . | TRBJ2-7 | TRBV28 | 13 | ASSPRWSTSYEQY
. | . | TRBJ2-5 | TRBV10-3 | 10 | AIKSSQETQY
. | few | TRBJ1-5 | TRBV28 | 15 | ASSLLTPTGVNQPQH
. | . | TRBJ2-1 | TRBV29-1 | 11 | SVGGLTQETQF
. | once | TRBJ1-2 | TRBV27 | 14 | ASSPLEPGDIYGYT
. | . | TRBJ1-5 | TRBV4-1 | 12 | ASSQGPVNQPQH
. | . | TRBJ1-2 | TRBV10-2 | 10 | ASSEDLLSYT
. | few | TRBJ1-5 | TRBV24-1 | 12 | ATSAGYSNQPQH
TRBD2 | few | . | TRBV28 | 13 | ASRFRLAGYNEQY
TRBD2 | . | TRBJ2-2 | TRBV7-9 | 12 | ASSSTSGNGELF
. | . | TRBJ2-1 | TRBV27 | 12 | ASPGGQRYNEQF
. | . | TRBJ2-3 | TRBV6-6 | 9 | ASISPETQY
. | . | TRBJ2-4 | TRBV10-3 | 14 | AISESKAIAKNIQY
. | . | TRBJ2-5 | TRBV11-2 | 14 | ASSLGGGAGYNEQY
TRBD2 | . | TRBJ2-2 | TRBV6-5 | 14 | ASSYGLAGNGGELF
. | . | TRBJ2-7 | TRBV5-6 | 9 | ATSSRGPQY
. | . | TRBJ1-5 | TRBV19 | 13 | ASSIDRGINQPQH
. | few | TRBJ1-2 | TRBV2 | 14 | ASRGRGTEFNYGYT
TRBD2 | . | TRBJ2-7 | TRBV7-2 | 12 | ASSFLAGTGEQY